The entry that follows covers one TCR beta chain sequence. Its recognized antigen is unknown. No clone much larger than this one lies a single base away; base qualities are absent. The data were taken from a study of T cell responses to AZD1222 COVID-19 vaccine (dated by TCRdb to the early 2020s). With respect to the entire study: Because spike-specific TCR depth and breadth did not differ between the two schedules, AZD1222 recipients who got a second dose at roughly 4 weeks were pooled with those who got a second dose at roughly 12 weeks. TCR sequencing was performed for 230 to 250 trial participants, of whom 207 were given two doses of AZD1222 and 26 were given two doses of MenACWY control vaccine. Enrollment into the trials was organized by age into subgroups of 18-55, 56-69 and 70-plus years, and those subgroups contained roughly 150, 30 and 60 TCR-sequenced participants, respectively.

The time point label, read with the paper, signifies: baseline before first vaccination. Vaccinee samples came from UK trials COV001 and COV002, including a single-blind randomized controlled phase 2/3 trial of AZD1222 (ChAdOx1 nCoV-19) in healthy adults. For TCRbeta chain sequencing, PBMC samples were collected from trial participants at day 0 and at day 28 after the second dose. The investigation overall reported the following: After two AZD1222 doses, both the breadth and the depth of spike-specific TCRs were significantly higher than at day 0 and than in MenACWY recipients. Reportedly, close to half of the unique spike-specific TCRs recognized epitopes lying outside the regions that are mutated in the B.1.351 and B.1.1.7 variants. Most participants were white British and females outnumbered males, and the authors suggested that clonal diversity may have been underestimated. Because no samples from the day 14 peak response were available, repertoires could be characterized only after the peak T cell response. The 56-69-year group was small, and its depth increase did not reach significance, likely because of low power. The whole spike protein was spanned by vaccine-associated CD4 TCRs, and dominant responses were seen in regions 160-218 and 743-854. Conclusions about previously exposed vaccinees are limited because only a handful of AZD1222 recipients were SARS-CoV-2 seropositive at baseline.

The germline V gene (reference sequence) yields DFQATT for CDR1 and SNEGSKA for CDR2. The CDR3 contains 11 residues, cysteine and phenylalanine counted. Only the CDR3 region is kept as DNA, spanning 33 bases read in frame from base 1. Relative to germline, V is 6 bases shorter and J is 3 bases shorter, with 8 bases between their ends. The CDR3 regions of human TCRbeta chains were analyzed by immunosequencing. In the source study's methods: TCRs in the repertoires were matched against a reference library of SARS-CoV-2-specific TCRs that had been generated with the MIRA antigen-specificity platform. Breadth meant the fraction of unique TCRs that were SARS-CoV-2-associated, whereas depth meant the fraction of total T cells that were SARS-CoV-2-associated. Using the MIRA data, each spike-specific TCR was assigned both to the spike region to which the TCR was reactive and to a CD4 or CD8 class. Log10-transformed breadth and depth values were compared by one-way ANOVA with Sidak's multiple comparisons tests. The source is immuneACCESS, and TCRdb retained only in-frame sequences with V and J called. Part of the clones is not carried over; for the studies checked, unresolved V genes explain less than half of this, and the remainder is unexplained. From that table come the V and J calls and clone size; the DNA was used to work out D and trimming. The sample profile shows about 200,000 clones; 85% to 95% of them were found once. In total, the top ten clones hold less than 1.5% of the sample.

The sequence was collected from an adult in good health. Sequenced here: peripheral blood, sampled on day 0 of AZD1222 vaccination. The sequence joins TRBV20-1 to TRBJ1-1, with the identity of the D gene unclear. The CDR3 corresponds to CSAGPDTEAFF. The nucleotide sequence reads TGCAGTGCGGGCCCCGACACTGAAGCTTTCTTT.